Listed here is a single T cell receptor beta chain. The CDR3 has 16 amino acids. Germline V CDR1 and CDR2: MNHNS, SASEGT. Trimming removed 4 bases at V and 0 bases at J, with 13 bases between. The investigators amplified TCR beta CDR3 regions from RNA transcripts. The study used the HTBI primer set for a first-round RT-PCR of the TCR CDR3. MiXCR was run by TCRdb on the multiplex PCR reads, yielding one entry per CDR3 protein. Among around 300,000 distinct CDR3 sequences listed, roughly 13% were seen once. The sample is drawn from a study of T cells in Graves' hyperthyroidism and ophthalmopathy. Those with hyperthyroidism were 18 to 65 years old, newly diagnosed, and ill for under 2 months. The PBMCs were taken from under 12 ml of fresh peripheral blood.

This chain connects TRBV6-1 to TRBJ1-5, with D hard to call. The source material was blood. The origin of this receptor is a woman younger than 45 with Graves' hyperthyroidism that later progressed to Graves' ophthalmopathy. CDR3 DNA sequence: TGTGCCAGCAGTGTCGGAACAATTAATAGCAATCAGCCCCAGCATTTT. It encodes CASSVGTINSNQPQHF.